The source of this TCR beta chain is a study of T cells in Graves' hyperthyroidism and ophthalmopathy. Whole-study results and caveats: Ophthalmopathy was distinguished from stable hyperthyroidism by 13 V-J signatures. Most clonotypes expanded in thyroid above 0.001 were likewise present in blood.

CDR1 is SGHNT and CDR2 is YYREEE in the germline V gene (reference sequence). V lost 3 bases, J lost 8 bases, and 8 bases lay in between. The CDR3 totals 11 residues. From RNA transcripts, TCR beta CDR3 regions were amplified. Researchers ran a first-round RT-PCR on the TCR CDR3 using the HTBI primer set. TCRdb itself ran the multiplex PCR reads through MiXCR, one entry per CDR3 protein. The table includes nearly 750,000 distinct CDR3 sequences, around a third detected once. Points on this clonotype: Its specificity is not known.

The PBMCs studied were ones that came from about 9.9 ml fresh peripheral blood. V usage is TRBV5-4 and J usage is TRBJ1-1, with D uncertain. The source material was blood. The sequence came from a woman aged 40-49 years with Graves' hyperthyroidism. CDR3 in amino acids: CASSSPSEAFF. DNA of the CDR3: TGTGCCAGCAGCTCCCCGTCCGAAGCTTTCTTT.